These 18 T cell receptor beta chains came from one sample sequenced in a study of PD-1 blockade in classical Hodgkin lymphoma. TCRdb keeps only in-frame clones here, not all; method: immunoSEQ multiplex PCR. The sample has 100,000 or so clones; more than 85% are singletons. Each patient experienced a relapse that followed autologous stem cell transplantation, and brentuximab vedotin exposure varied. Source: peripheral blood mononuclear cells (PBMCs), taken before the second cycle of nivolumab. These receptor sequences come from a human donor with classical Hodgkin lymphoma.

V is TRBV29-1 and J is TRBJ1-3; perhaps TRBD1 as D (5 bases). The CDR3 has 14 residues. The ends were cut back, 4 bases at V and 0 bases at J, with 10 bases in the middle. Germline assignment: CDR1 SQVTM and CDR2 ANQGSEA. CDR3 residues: CSVGRQSSGNTIYF. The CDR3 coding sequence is TGCAGCGTTGGTCGACAGAGCTCTGGAAACACCATATATTTT.

CDR3 in DNA: TGTGCCAGCAGCACTAGACTAGTCGCTAGCACAGATACGCAGTATTTT. It codes for CASSTRLVASTDTQYF. The gene calls are TRBV9 and TRBJ2-3; tentative D call: TRBD2 (6 bases). This CDR3 is 16 amino acids long. The germline V gene has CDR1 SGDLS and CDR2 YYNGEE. V was shortened by 4 bases and J by 0 bases, with 15 bases between the two germline ends.

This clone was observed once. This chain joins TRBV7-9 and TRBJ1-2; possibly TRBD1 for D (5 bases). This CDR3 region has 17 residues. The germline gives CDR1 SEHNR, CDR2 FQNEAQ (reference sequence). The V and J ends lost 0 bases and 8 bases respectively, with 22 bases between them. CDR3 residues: CASSLAPFDSLLLGYTF. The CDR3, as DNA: TGTGCCAGCAGCTTAGCTCCCTTCGACAGCCTTCTCTTGGGCTACACCTTC.

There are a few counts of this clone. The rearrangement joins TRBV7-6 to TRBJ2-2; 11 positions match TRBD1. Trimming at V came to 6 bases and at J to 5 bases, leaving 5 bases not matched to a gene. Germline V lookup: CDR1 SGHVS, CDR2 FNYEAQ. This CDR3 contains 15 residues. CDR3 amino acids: CASSRTGGLTGELFF. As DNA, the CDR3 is TGTGCCAGCAGTCGGACAGGGGGCCTTACCGGGGAGCTGTTTTTT.

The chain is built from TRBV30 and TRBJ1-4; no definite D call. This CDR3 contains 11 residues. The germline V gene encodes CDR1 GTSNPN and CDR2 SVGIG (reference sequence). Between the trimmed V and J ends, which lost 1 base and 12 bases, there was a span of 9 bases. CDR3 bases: TGTGCCTGGAGTGATCGGTCGCAACTGTTTTTT. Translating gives CAWSDRSQLFF.

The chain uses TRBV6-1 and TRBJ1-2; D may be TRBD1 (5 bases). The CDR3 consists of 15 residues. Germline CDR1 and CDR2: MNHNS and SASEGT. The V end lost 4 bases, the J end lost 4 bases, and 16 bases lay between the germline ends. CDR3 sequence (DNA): TGTGCCAGCAGTGTAACTCAACAGGTGCCCTATGGCTACACCTTC. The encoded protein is CASSVTQQVPYGYTF.

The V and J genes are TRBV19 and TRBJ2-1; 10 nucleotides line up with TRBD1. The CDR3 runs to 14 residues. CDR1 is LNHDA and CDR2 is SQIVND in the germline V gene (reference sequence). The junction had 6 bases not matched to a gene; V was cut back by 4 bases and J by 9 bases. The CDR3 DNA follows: TGTGCCAGTAGTAGGGACAGGGGAATCGGTGAGCAGTTCTTC. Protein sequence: CASSRDRGIGEQFF. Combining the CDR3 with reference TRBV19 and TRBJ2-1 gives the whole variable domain DGGITQSPKYLFRKEGQNVTLSCEQNLNHDAMYWYRQDPGQGLRLIYYSQIVNDFQKGDIAEGYSVSREKKESFPLTVTSAQKNPTAFYLCASSRDRGIGEQFFGPGTRLTVL.

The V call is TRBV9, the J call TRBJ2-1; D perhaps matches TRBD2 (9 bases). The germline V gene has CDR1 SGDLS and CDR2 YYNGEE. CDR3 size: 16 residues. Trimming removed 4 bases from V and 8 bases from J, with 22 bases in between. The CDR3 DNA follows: TGTGCCAGCAGCACAGGGGGGCCTAGCGGGGTCGATGAGCAGTTCTTC. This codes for CASSTGGPSGVDEQFF. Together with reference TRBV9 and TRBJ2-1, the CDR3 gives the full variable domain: DSGVTQTPKHLITATGQRVTLRCSPRSGDLSVYWYQQSLDQGLQFLIQYYNGEERAKGNILERFSAQQFPDLHSELNLSSLELGDSALYFCASSTGGPSGVDEQFFGPGTRLTVL.

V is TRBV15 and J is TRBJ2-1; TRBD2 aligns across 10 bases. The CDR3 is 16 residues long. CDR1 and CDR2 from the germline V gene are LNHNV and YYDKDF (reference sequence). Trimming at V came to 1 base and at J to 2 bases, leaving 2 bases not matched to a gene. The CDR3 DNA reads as TGTGCCACCAGCAGAGGGCTAGCGGGGGCCTACAATGAGCAGTTCTTC. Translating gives CATSRGLAGAYNEQFF. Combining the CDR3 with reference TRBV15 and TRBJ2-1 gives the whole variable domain DAMVIQNPRYQVTQFGKPVTLSCSQTLNHNVMYWYQQKSSQAPKLLFHYYDKDFNNEADTPDNFQSRRPNTSFCFLDIRSPGLGDTAMYLCATSRGLAGAYNEQFFGPGTRLTVL.

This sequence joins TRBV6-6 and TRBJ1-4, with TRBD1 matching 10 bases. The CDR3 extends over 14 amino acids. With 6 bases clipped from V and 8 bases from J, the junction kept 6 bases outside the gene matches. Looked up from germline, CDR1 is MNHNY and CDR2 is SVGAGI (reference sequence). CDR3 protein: CASSGTGVPEKLFF. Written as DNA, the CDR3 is TGTGCCAGCAGCGGGACAGGGGTCCCCGAAAAACTGTTTTTT.

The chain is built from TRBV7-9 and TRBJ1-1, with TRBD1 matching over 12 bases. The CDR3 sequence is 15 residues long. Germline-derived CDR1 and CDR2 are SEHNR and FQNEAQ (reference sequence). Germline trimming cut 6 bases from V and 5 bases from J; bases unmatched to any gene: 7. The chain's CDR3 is CASSSGTGGWTEAFF. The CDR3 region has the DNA TGTGCCAGCAGTTCTGGGACAGGGGGCTGGACTGAAGCTTTCTTT.

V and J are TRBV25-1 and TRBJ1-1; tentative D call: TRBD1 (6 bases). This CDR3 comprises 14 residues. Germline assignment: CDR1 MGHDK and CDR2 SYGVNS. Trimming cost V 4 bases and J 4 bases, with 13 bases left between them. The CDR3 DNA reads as TGTGCCAGCAGTGGCGACAGGAGGAGCACTGAAGCTTTCTTT. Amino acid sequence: CASSGDRRSTEAFF.

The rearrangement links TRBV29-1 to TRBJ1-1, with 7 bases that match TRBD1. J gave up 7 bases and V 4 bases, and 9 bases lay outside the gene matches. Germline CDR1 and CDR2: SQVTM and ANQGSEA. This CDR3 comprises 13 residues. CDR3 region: CSVAGGEEFEAFF. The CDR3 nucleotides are TGCAGCGTTGCAGGGGGAGAAGAATTTGAAGCTTTCTTT.

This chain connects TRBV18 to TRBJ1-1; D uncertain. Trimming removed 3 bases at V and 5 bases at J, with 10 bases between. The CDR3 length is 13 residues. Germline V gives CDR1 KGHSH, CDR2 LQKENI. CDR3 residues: CASSPSTLTEAFF. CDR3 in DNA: TGTGCCAGCTCACCGTCCACATTGACTGAAGCTTTCTTT.

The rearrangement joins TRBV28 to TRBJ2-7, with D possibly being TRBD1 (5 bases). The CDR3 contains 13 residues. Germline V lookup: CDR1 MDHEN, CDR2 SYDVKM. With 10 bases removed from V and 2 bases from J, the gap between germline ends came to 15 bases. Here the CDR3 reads CATTTEAPYEQYF. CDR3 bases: TGTGCCACAACGACAGAGGCCCCCTACGAGCAGTACTTC.

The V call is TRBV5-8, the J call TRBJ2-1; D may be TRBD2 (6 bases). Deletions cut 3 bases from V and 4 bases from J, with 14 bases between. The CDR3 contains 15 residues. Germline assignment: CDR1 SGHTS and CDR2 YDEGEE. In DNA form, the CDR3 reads TGTGCCAGCAGCTGGAGAGCGGGTTTATACAATGAGCAGTTCTTC. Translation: CASSWRAGLYNEQFF.

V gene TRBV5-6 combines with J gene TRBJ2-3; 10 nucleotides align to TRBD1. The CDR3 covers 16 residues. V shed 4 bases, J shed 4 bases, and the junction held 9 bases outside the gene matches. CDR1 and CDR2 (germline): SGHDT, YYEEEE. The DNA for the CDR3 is TGTGCCAGCAGCCGACAGGGGGCAATATTCGCAGATACGCAGTATTTT. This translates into CASSRQGAIFADTQYF.

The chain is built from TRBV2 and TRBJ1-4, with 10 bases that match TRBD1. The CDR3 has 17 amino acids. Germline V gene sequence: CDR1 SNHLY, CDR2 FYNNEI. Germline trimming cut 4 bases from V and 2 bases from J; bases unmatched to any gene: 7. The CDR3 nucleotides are TGTGCCAGCAGTGTAGGGACAGGGGAACCCACTAATGAAAAACTGTTTTTT. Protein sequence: CASSVGTGEPTNEKLFF. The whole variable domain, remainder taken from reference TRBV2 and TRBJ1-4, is EPEVTQTPSHQVTQMGQEVILRCVPISNHLYFYWYRQILGQKVEFLVSFYNNEISEKSEIFDDQFSVERPDGSNFTLKIRSTKLEDSAMYFCASSVGTGEPTNEKLFFGSGTQLSVL.